A selection of T cell receptor beta chains follows, all from one sample in a study of T cell responses to AZD1222 COVID-19 vaccine. TCRdb's copy holds only in-frame clones and misses some; the assay was immunoSEQ multiplex PCR. The table lists about 120,000 clones, around 90% of them singletons. The sample in question was peripheral blood, obtained 28 days after the second AZD1222 dose. The receptors originated from an adult who received the AZD1222 COVID-19 vaccine. CDR3s include the opening cysteine and the closing phenylalanine or tryptophan. D genes are given only for firm matches. The listing skips clone size in some rows; elsewhere it reads once, few, many or a size class.

V	J	D	size	CDR3	DNA
TRBV7-9	TRBJ1-6	NA	NA	CASSPRQYSPLHF	TGTGCCAGCAGCCCGAGACAGTATTCACCCCTCCACTTT
TRBV6-4	TRBJ1-1	NA	NA	CASRGTDMNTEAFF	TGTGCCAGCAGGGGGACGGATATGAACACTGAAGCTTTCTTT
TRBV7-2	TRBJ1-1	TRBD1	NA	CASSFSRGSTEAFF	TGTGCCAGCAGCTTTTCCAGGGGGAGTACTGAAGCTTTCTTT
TRBV5-1	TRBJ1-2	NA	NA	CASSLSRDIGYGYTF	TGCGCCAGCAGCTTGAGCAGGGACATTGGCTATGGCTACACCTTC
TRBV29-1	TRBJ1-4	NA	NA	CSAPDGNEKLFF	TGCAGCGCCCCGGACGGGAATGAAAAACTGTTTTTT
TRBV11-2	TRBJ2-2	NA	NA	CASSLEALDTGELFF	TGTGCCAGCAGCCTTGAGGCTCTTGACACCGGGGAGCTGTTTTTT
TRBV29-1	TRBJ1-3	NA	NA	CSVKGFGNTIYF	TGCAGCGTTAAAGGCTTTGGAAACACCATATATTTT
TRBV27	TRBJ2-3	NA	NA	CASALYRDGTDTQYF	TGTGCCAGCGCTCTGTACAGGGACGGCACAGATACGCAGTATTTT
TRBV7-9	TRBJ1-3	NA	NA	CASSLNRNSGNTIYF	TGTGCCAGCAGCTTAAATCGCAATTCTGGAAACACCATATATTTT
TRBV7-2	TRBJ1-3	NA	NA	CASSSGNSGNTIYF	TGTGCCAGCAGCTCCGGGAACTCTGGAAACACCATATATTTT
TRBV4-3	TRBJ2-6	NA	NA	CASSQQYSGANVLTF	TGCGCCAGCAGCCAGCAGTATTCTGGGGCCAACGTCCTGACTTTC
TRBV4-3	TRBJ1-4	NA	NA	CASSQRLLSNEKLFF	TGCGCCAGCAGCCAACGACTCCTATCTAATGAAAAACTGTTTTTT
TRBV19	TRBJ2-7	TRBD1	NA	CASSIGTGGVSYEQYF	TGTGCCAGTAGTATAGGCACAGGGGGCGTCTCCTACGAGCAGTACTTC
TRBV18	TRBJ1-1	TRBD1	NA	CASSLRNRGVNTEAFF	TGTGCCAGCTCACTACGAAACAGGGGGGTGAACACTGAAGCTTTCTTT
TRBV4-2	TRBJ2-2	NA	NA	CASSQVSVSLGELFF	TGTGCCAGCAGCCAAGTCTCCGTCTCGCTCGGGGAGCTGTTTTTT
TRBV7-8	TRBJ1-1	NA	NA	CASSRGWGGELNTEAFF	TGTGCCAGCAGCCGGGGATGGGGCGGGGAACTGAACACTGAAGCTTTCTTT
TRBV6-2/TRBV6-3	TRBJ2-7	NA	NA	CASSGTLNEQYF	TGTGCCAGCAGTGGGACCCTCAACGAGCAGTACTTC
TRBV11-2	TRBJ1-5	NA	NA	CASSAAGMGQPQHF	TGTGCCAGCAGCGCAGCGGGTATGGGACAGCCCCAGCATTTT
TRBV19	TRBJ1-5	NA	once	CASSIRGQFVDQPQHF	TGTGCCAGTAGTATCAGGGGCCAGTTCGTCGATCAGCCCCAGCATTTT
TRBV4-1	TRBJ2-1	TRBD2	NA	CASSQRLAGGEGRYNEQFF	TGCGCCAGCAGCCAAAGACTAGCGGGGGGTGAGGGTAGATACAATGAGCAGTTCTTC
TRBV6-5	TRBJ2-7	TRBD1	NA	CASSKMGQGGHEQYF	TGTGCCAGCAGTAAAATGGGACAGGGGGGCCACGAGCAGTACTTC
TRBV5-1	TRBJ1-6	TRBD1	NA	CASRGTGGSFSPLHF	TGCGCCAGCAGAGGTACAGGGGGGTCGTTTTCACCCCTCCACTTT
TRBV5-1	TRBJ1-1	TRBD1	NA	CASSLVQGANQAFF	TGCGCCAGCAGCTTGGTGCAGGGGGCGAACCAAGCTTTCTTT
TRBV28	TRBJ2-1	NA	NA	CASSGGPTFRDEQFF	TGTGCCAGCAGCGGGGGACCGACCTTTAGGGATGAGCAGTTCTTC
TRBV12-3/TRBV12-4	TRBJ2-5	NA	NA	CASSSFEVETQYF	TGTGCCAGCAGTTCGTTTGAGGTGGAGACCCAGTACTTC
TRBV4-1	TRBJ2-3	NA	NA	CASSQPATDTQYF	TGCGCCAGCAGCCAGCCAGCCACAGATACGCAGTATTTT
TRBV10-3	TRBJ1-5	NA	NA	CATRTPNQPQHF	TGTGCCACCCGGACACCTAATCAGCCCCAGCATTTT
TRBV29-1	TRBJ1-6	TRBD1	NA	CSVGTGWNSPLHF	TGCAGCGTCGGGACAGGGTGGAATTCACCCCTCCACTTT
TRBV6-4	TRBJ2-7	TRBD1	NA	CASSGRDRGGSYEQYF	TGTGCCAGCAGTGGAAGGGACAGGGGCGGCTCCTACGAGCAGTACTTC
TRBV11-2	TRBJ2-5	TRBD1	NA	CASQKPGGFQETQYF	TGTGCCTCCCAAAAGCCAGGGGGATTCCAAGAGACCCAGTACTTC
TRBV19	TRBJ2-2	TRBD1	few	CACTEGALNTGELFF	TGTGCCTGTACCGAGGGGGCGTTAAACACCGGGGAGCTGTTTTTT
TRBV18	TRBJ2-1	TRBD1	NA	CASSPQLGTGYDNEQFF	TGTGCCAGCTCACCACAACTGGGGACAGGTTACGACAATGAGCAGTTCTTC
TRBV12-3/TRBV12-4	TRBJ2-7	NA	NA	CASRSREDFEQYF	TGTGCCAGCAGGTCGCGTGAGGATTTCGAGCAGTACTTC
TRBV14	TRBJ2-3	TRBD2	NA	CASSQGTSGFTDTQYF	TGTGCCAGCAGCCAAGGGACTAGCGGATTCACAGATACGCAGTATTTT
TRBV5-4	TRBJ2-7	NA	NA	CASSLRAGGTGFYEQYF	TGTGCCAGCAGCTTAAGGGCCGGGGGAACAGGATTTTACGAGCAGTACTTC
TRBV20-1	TRBJ1-2	NA	NA	CSASDQQGGTF	TGCAGTGCTAGTGACCAACAGGGAGGCACCTTC
TRBV19	TRBJ1-5	NA	NA	CASSMGGDQPQHF	TGTGCCAGTAGTATGGGGGGAGATCAGCCCCAGCATTTT
TRBV27	TRBJ1-1	NA	NA	CASSLRGDGIEAFF	TGTGCCAGCAGTTTAAGGGGAGATGGGATAGAAGCTTTCTTT
TRBV7-3	TRBJ1-4	NA	NA	CASSLSPGEKLFF	TGTGCCAGCAGCTTATCTCCGGGGGAAAAACTGTTTTTT
TRBV24-1	TRBJ2-3	TRBD2	NA	CATRTSGGAGDTQYF	TGTGCCACCAGGACTAGCGGGGGGGCCGGGGATACGCAGTATTTT
TRBV7-6	TRBJ2-1	NA	NA	CASSNAGVSSNEQFF	TGTGCCAGCAGCAACGCAGGGGTATCTTCCAATGAGCAGTTCTTC
TRBV5-6	TRBJ1-1	NA	NA	CASSLAINTEAFF	TGTGCCAGCAGCTTGGCTATTAACACTGAAGCTTTCTTT